This T cell receptor (beta chain) was retrieved from a study of blood T cell repertoires in COVID-19. Study at large: COVID-19 samples, acute and convalescent, were from the United States, Italy and Spain. PBMCs, B-cell-depleted T cells, or T cells were the source of the cDNA or gDNA that made up the material.

This CDR3 is 14 amino acids long. The germline V gene has CDR1 LGHDT and CDR2 YNNKEL (reference sequence). V was clipped by 0 bases and J by 7 bases, with 12 bases between them. The data were produced by immunoSEQ multiplex PCR, yet TCRdb's version contains in-frame clones alone and is incomplete. This table holds about 180,000 clones, 75% to 80% found once. The TCR originated in a woman in her 70s with acute or convalescent COVID-19. V and J are TRBV3-1 (or the pseudogene TRBV3-2) and TRBJ1-2; weak D call: TRBD1 (5 bases). The sample was peripheral blood. This CDR3 reads CASSQDLVTVGYTF. The DNA for the CDR3 is TGTGCCAGCAGCCAAGATCTAGTGACAGTTGGCTACACCTTC.